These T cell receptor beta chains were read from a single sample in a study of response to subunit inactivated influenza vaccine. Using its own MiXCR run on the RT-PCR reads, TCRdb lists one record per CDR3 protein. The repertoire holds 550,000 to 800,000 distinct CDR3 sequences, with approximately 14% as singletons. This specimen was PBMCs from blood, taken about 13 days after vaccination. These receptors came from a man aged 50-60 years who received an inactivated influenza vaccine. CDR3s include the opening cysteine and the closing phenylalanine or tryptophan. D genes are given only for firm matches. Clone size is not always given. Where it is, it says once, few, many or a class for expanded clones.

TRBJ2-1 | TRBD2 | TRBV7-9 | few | TGTGCCAGCAGCTCACTAGCGGGAGGTCGTAATGAGCAGTTCTTC | CASSSLAGGRNEQFF
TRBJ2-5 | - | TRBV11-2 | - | TGTGCCAGCAGTCCATTTTATCGGGGGCGAAACCAAGAGACCCAGTACTTC | CASSPFYRGRNQETQYF
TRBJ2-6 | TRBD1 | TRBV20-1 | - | TGCAGTGCTAGAGCCACCGGACAGGGAGGCTCCGGGGCCAACGTCCTGACTTTC | CSARATGQGGSGANVLTF
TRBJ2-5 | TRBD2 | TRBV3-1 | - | TGTGCCAGCAGCCAAACTAGCGGGAGCCAAGAGACCCAGTACTTC | CASSQTSGSQETQYF
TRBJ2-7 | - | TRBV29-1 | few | TGCAGCGTTAGGGACCCCCTCCTCGAGCAGTACTTC | CSVRDPLLEQYF
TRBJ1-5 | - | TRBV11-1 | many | TGTGCCAGCAGCTTAGATGATTTCGGCATTAACAATCAGCCCCAGCATTTT | CASSLDDFGINNQPQHF
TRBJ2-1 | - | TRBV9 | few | TGTGCCAGCAGCGCCCGCAGCGGACCGACAGACAATGAGCAGTTCTTC | CASSARSGPTDNEQFF
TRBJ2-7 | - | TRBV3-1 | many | TGTGCCAGCAGCCAATGGGAGAGGGACCACGAGCAGTACTTC | CASSQWERDHEQYF
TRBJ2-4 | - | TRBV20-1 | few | TGCAGTGCTAGAGATTCGGGGTCAGGTCAGGGGCCGGCCAAAAACATTCAGTACTTC | CSARDSGSGQGPAKNIQYF
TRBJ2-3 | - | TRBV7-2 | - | TGTGCCAGCAGCTTATTAGGAGGGATCAGTGCAGATACGCAGTATTTT | CASSLLGGISADTQYF
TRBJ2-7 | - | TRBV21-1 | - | TGTGCCAGCAGCAAATTAAGGACAGGGATTTACGAGCAGTACTTC | CASSKLRTGIYEQYF
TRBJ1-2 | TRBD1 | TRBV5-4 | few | TGTGCCAGCAGCCGGAATACGGGACAGGGGAACTATGGCTACACCTTC | CASSRNTGQGNYGYTF
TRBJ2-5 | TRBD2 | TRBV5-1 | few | TGCGCCAGCAGCTTGGCCGGGGGGGCGGTGCAAGAGACCCAGTACTTC | CASSLAGGAVQETQYF
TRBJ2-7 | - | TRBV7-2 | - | TGTGCCAGCAGGGGGACAAATTCTTACGAGCAGTACTTC | CASRGTNSYEQYF
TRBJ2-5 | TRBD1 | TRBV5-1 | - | TGCGCCAGCAGCTTGCGCGTAGGGGCAGGGGGCCGGGAGACCCAGTACTTC | CASSLRVGAGGRETQYF
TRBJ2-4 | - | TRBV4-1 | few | TGCGCCAGCAGCCAAGATGAGGGTATGGACATTCAGTACTTC | CASSQDEGMDIQYF
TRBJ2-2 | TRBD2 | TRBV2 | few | TGTGCCAGCACTGAACCGGGACTAGCGGGTATCGGGGAGCTGTTTTTT | CASTEPGLAGIGELFF
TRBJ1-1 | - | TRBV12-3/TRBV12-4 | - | TGTGCCAGCAGCCCACCGTTTGTCCTGGGGAACACTGAAGCTTTCTTT | CASSPPFVLGNTEAFF
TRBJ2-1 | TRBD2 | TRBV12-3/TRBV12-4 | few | TGTGCCAGCAGTCCCTCCAAGGGTGGTAGCGGGAGTAATGAGCAGTTCTTC | CASSPSKGGSGSNEQFF
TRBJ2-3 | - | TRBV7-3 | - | TGTGCCAGCAGCTCCGTGGGTACAGATACGCAGTATTTT | CASSSVGTDTQYF
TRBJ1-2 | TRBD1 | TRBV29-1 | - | TGCAGCGTCGGACAGGGACAGGGTCTACTGCAAGGCTATGGCTACACCTTC | CSVGQGQGLLQGYGYTF
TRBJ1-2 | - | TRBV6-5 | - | TGTGCCAGCAGTTACCTAGCTTACGGAAACTATGGCTACACCTTC | CASSYLAYGNYGYTF
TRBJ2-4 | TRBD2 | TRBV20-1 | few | TGCAGTGCTAGAGATAATCTAGCGGGGGGGCCTCGGGCCAAAAACATTCAGTACTTC | CSARDNLAGGPRAKNIQYF
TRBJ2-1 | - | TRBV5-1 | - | TGCGCCAGCAGCTTGGCCTCTCAGGGAGATGAGCAGTTCTTC | CASSLASQGDEQFF
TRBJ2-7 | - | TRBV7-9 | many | TGTGCCAGCAGCTTAGGTTTCTTAAGTTACGAGCAGTACTTC | CASSLGFLSYEQYF
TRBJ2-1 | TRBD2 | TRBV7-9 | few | TGTGCCAGCAGCACCCTTACTAGCGGACCCTACAATGAGCAGTTCTTC | CASSTLTSGPYNEQFF
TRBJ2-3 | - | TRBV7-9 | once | TGTGCCAGCAGCCCTCCTCTCTCTGGGGCTAGCACAGATACGCAGTATTTT | CASSPPLSGASTDTQYF
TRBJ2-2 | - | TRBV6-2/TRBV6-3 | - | TGTGCCAGCAGCAGATCCTCGAGGGTGACCGGGGAGCTGTTTTTT | CASSRSSRVTGELFF
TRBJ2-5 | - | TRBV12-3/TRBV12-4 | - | TGTGCCAGCAGGCTTCTTGAGGAGACCCAGTACTTC | CASRLLEETQYF
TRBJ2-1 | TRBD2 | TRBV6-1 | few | TGTGCCAGCAGTGGAACTGTGCGGGGGTACAATGAGCAGTTCTTC | CASSGTVRGYNEQFF
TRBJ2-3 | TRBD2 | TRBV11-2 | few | TGTGCCAGCAGCCATAGTGGGTCTAGCGGGAGTTTAGTAAATACGCAGTATTTT | CASSHSGSSGSLVNTQYF
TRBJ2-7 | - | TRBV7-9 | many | TGTGCCAGCAGCCTGAGTACGGAACAGTACTTC | CASSLSTEQYF
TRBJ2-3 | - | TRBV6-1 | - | TGTGCCAGCAGACTCACGAGGGCCGGCTTCACAGATACGCAGTATTTT | CASRLTRAGFTDTQYF
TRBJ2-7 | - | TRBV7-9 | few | TGTGCCAGCAGCAGGACAGACACTTCTTACGAGCAGTACTTC | CASSRTDTSYEQYF
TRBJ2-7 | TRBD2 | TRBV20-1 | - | TGCAGTGCTGACAGGACTAGCGGGGGCTACGAGCAGTACTTC | CSADRTSGGYEQYF
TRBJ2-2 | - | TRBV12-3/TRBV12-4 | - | TGTGCCAGCAGTTTAGCTAGGTCGTTGAGGGGCACCGGGGAGCTGTTTTTT | CASSLARSLRGTGELFF
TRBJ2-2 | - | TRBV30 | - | TGTGCCTGGAGTGTACTTCATCTGAACACCGGGGAGCTGTTTTTT | CAWSVLHLNTGELFF
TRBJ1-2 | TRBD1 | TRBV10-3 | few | TGTGCCATCAGTGAGTTACAGGGGAATGGCTACACCTTC | CAISELQGNGYTF
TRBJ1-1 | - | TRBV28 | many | TGTGCCAGCAGTTTCCCTTTGGGCCCTGGGACTGAAGCTTTCTTT | CASSFPLGPGTEAFF
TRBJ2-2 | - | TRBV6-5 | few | TGTGCCAGCAGTTCCCGCGGTTATTTGCGTAGCACCGGGGAGCTGTTTTTT | CASSSRGYLRSTGELFF
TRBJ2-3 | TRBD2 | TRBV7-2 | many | TGTGCCAGCAGTCTTAGCGGGGGCAGCGCTGGGCAGTATTTT | CASSLSGGSAGQYF
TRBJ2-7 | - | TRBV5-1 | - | TGCGCCAGCAGAGAAGGCCCCGGCTACGAGCAGTACTTC | CASREGPGYEQYF
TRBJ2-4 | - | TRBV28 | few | TGTGCCAGCAGTTTATCACAGGGATGGCGTGGGGACATTCAGTACTTC | CASSLSQGWRGDIQYF
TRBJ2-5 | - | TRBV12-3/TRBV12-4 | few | TGTGCCAGCAGTGTCCATGGGGTATCAGTCGAGACCCAGTACTTC | CASSVHGVSVETQYF
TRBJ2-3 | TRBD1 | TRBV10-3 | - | TGTGCCATCAGTCCTGGGACAGGGTCTAGCACAGATACGCAGTATTTT | CAISPGTGSSTDTQYF
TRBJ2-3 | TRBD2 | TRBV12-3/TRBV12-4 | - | TGTGCCAGCAGCCCTCGGGGAAGCGGGAGGTCTAGCACAGATACGCAGTATTTT | CASSPRGSGRSSTDTQYF
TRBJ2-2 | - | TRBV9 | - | TGTGCCAGCAGCCTTCAGGTCGGGGAGCTGTTTTTT | CASSLQVGELFF
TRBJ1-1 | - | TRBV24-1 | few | TGTGCCACCAAAAAGGACAGGAACACTGAAGCTTTCTTT | CATKKDRNTEAFF
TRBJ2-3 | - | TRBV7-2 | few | TGTGCCAGCAGCTTAGTCGTGGGGGCTAGCACAGATACGCAGTATTTT | CASSLVVGASTDTQYF
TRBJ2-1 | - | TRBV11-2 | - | TGTGCCAGCAGCTTGGGACTCCGGCGTAATGAGCAGTTCTTC | CASSLGLRRNEQFF
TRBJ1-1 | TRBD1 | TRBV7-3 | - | TGTGCCAGCAGCCCCGCGGGACAGTCATTTTCCATGAACACTGAAGCTTTCTTT | CASSPAGQSFSMNTEAFF
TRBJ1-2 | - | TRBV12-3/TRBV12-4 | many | TGTGCCAGCAGTCAGGAACCTGGTAGCTATGGCTACACCTTC | CASSQEPGSYGYTF
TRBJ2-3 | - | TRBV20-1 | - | TGCAGTGCCCCGACCCCGGGGGTCACAGATACGCAGTATTTT | CSAPTPGVTDTQYF
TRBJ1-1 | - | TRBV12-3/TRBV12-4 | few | TGTGCCAGCAGTAAGCAGGGGACCAAGACTGAAGCTTTCTTT | CASSKQGTKTEAFF